Listed here are 9 T cell receptor beta chains from one sample, sequenced in a study of cytomegalovirus exposure and HLA in healthy donors. Primers included in the PCR were 60 Vbeta and 13 Jbeta primers. Only in-frame clones appear in the TCRdb table, and some are missing; sequencing was by immunoSEQ multiplex PCR. The data contain 150,000 to 200,000 clones, about 78% of them seen just once; the ten biggest clones take up 5.7%. Specimen: PBMCs. The receptors stem from a middle-aged man in good health and CMV-seronegative.

The V and J genes are TRBV9 and TRBJ2-3; a weak D match, TRBD2 (6 bases). Germline CDR1 is SGDLS and CDR2 is YYNGEE. The CDR3 totals 15 residues. V shed 0 bases and J shed 3 bases, with 11 bases lying between them. CDR3 sequence reads: CASSVGTTRTDTQYF. The DNA for the CDR3 is TGTGCCAGCAGCGTAGGGACTACACGGACAGATACGCAGTATTTT.

This clone has only a few counts. V is TRBV6-5 and J is TRBJ1-1, with 9 bases lining up with TRBD1. This CDR3 region has 15 residues. CDR1 and CDR2 from the germline V gene are MNHEY and SVGAGI. With V trimmed by 4 bases and J by 4 bases, 7 bases remained unmatched. CDR3 nucleotides: TGTGCCAGCAGTTGGACAGGGGAAATGGGCACTGAAGCTTTCTTT. It yields the protein CASSWTGEMGTEAFF.

V usage is TRBV7-8 and J usage is TRBJ2-3; 9 nucleotides line up with TRBD2. CDR3 length equals 19 residues. From germline, CDR1 is SGHVS and CDR2 FQNEAQ. Trimming took 7 bases from V and 0 from J; bases not matched to a gene: 17. As DNA, the CDR3 is TGTGCCAGCAAACTAGCGGCTAGCGGGATCTCCCCTAGCACAGATACGCAGTATTTT. Protein sequence: CASKLAASGISPSTDTQYF.

DNA of the CDR3: TGTGCCAGCAGCTTAGTGGCTAGCGGGGCGGGGGAGCAGTACTTC. Translation: CASSLVASGAGEQYF. The rearrangement uses TRBV7-6 and TRBJ2-7; 9 nucleotides align to TRBD2. Germline CDR1 and CDR2: SGHVS and FNYEAQ. This CDR3 comprises 15 residues. Unmatched junction bases numbered 8, after V lost 1 base and J lost 7 bases.

The chain couples TRBV13 to TRBJ2-5; 7 bases agree with TRBD1. Unmatched junction bases numbered 3, after V lost 5 bases and J lost 3 bases. The CDR3 length is 13 residues. The V gene's germline CDR1 is PRHDT and CDR2 FYEKMQ (reference sequence). Here the CDR3 reads CASSLGQEETQYF. CDR3 nucleotide sequence: TGTGCCAGCAGCCTCGGACAGGAAGAGACCCAGTACTTC.

The J gene is TRBJ1-1, the V gene TRBV14; D is possibly TRBD1 (6 bases). Germline CDR1 is SGHDN and CDR2 is FVKESK. This CDR3 is 15 amino acids long. Trimming took off 2 bases at V and 0 bases at J, with 10 bases between the two ends. CDR3 DNA sequence: TGTGCCAGCAGCCAAAACAGGGTGATGAACACTGAAGCTTTCTTT. Protein: CASSQNRVMNTEAFF.

The genes are TRBV7-2 and TRBJ2-3; 8 bases line up with TRBD2. The CDR3 is 17 residues long. Per the germline V gene, CDR1 is SGHTA and CDR2 is FQGNSA. The trim removed 2 bases at V and 2 bases at J, leaving 9 bases unmatched. The chain's CDR3 is CASSLSSGSEFTDTQYF. The CDR3 bases are TGTGCCAGCAGCTTATCTAGCGGGTCAGAATTCACAGATACGCAGTATTTT. Variable domain in full (rest from reference TRBV7-2 and TRBJ2-3): GAGVSQSPSNKVTEKGKDVELRCDPISGHTALYWYRQSLGQGLEFLIYFQGNSAPDKSGLPSDRFSAERTGGSVSTLTIQRTQQEDSAVYLCASSLSSGSEFTDTQYFGPGTRLTVL.

The chain employs TRBV19 and TRBJ2-7, with a weak D call TRBD2 (5 bases). The DNA end is a closer match to TRBJ2-5, so the J assignment may be wrong. CDR1 and CDR2 from the germline V gene are LNHDA and SQIVND (reference sequence). This CDR3 has 13 amino acids. CDR3 residues: CASSPGPGETQYF. For the CDR3, the DNA is TGTGCCAGTAGTCCCGGGCCGGGGGAGACCCAGTACTTC.

The chain is built from TRBV7-9 and TRBJ2-5, with D perhaps TRBD1 (6 bases). The V gene's germline CDR1 is SEHNR and CDR2 FQNEAQ (reference sequence). The CDR3 sequence is 15 residues long. The ends were cut back, 5 bases at V and 5 bases at J, with 18 bases in the middle. The CDR3 loop reads CASSPTGISRETQYF. The DNA for the CDR3 is TGTGCCAGCAGCCCCACAGGGATTAGTCGGGAGACCCAGTACTTC. Full variable domain (remainder filled in from reference TRBV7-9 and TRBJ2-5): DTGVSQNPRHKITKRGQNVTFRCDPISEHNRLYWYRQTLGQGPEFLTYFQNEAQLEKSRLLSDRFSAERPKGSFSTLEIQRTEQGDSAMYLCASSPTGISRETQYFGPGTRLLVL.